The 22 T cell receptor beta chains below were found in one sample sequenced in a study of T cell responses to AZD1222 COVID-19 vaccine (TCRdb year 2021). This specimen's time point label, per the study, means: about 28 days (+/-7) after the second vaccine dose. Receptors were amplified or captured by the immunoSEQ multiplex PCR assay. Held by TCRdb, this immuneACCESS table contains in-frame sequences only and omits some clones. Under half of the omission traces to an unresolved V gene where checked; the cause of the rest is unknown. The sample table contains some 200,000 clones; only one count was recorded for 88% of them. The biggest ten clones account for 25% to 30% of the sample. The sample was peripheral blood, taken 28 days after the second AZD1222 dose. Source of these receptors: an adult who received the AZD1222 COVID-19 vaccine.

In this sample, this clone turned up once. The genes are TRBV27 and TRBJ1-6; TRBD1 is a possible D gene (5 bases). The germline CDR1 and CDR2 sequences are MNHEY and SMNVEV (reference sequence). This CDR3 has 14 residues. With 3 bases removed from V and 6 bases from J, the gap between germline ends came to 9 bases. CDR3 in DNA: TGTGCCAGCAGTTTTCGTGGGGGTAATTCACCCCTCCACTTT. This translates into CASSFRGGNSPLHF.

The chain employs TRBV5-1 and TRBJ1-6; maybe TRBD1 (5 bases). The CDR3 loop spans 14 amino acids. V lost 1 base and J lost 7, with 9 bases in between. The germline V gene encodes CDR1 SGHRS and CDR2 YFSETQ. CDR3 DNA: TGCGCCAGCAGCTTGCCGGACAAAAATTCACCCCTCCACTTT. This gives the protein CASSLPDKNSPLHF.

The V and J genes are TRBV7-2 and TRBJ2-1; 9 bases align to TRBD2. CDR1 SGHTA and CDR2 FQGNSA come from the germline V gene. The CDR3 spans 15 residues. With V trimmed by 2 bases and J by 7 bases, 6 bases remained unmatched. CDR3 residues: CASSLRLAGNNEQFF. CDR3 DNA: TGTGCCAGCAGCTTAAGGCTAGCGGGGAATAATGAGCAGTTCTTC.

The chain has TRBV30 and TRBJ2-7, with 8 bases identical to TRBD2. The junction had 7 bases not matched to a gene; V was cut back by 7 bases and J by 2 bases. Germline V gene lookup returns CDR1 GTSNPN and CDR2 SVGIG (reference sequence). The length of the CDR3 is 13 residues. Written as DNA, the CDR3 is TGTGCCTTCACAGCGGGAGTAGCCTACGAGCAGTACTTC. Translating it yields CAFTAGVAYEQYF.

The chain couples TRBV30 to TRBJ2-1; maybe TRBD2 (6 bases). V dropped 4 bases and J dropped 0 bases, with 7 bases sitting between them. Germline loops: CDR1 GTSNPN, CDR2 SVGIG (reference sequence). The length of the CDR3 is 13 residues. Written as DNA, the CDR3 is TGTGCCTGGAACGGGGGCTCCTACAATGAGCAGTTCTTC. Translating gives CAWNGGSYNEQFF.

The chain combines TRBV4-2 with TRBJ1-2; D perhaps matches TRBD1 (5 bases). The germline V and J ends were trimmed by 0 bases and 5 bases, with 13 bases remaining between them. There are 15 residues in the CDR3. Germline-derived CDR1 and CDR2 are LGHNA and YNFKEQ. The CDR3 is CASSQDLGTHYGYTF. Written as DNA, the CDR3 is TGTGCCAGCAGCCAAGATCTGGGGACGCATTATGGCTACACCTTC.

The rearrangement links TRBV6-4 to TRBJ1-1, with 7 positions matching TRBD1. CDR3 length: 13 amino acids. Germline CDR1 MRHNA, CDR2 SNTAGT. Losses at the gene ends were 11 bases for V and 0 bases for J; bases not matched to a gene: 6. CDR3 nucleotide sequence: TGTGCCGTAGGGGGCCACATGAACACTGAAGCTTTCTTT. It specifies CAVGGHMNTEAFF.

The chain joins TRBV7-9 to TRBJ1-3; D ambiguous. The CDR3 is made up of 16 amino acids. Trimming left V 5 bases short and J 2 bases short, with 16 bases between. Looked up from germline, CDR1 is SEHNR and CDR2 is FQNEAQ (reference sequence). The CDR3 sequence: CASSAGIGRAGNTIYF. The CDR3 DNA is TGTGCCAGCAGCGCCGGGATAGGGAGGGCTGGAAACACCATATATTTT.

The chain joins TRBV5-6 to TRBJ2-5; TRBD1 might be the D (6 bases). The CDR3 spans 15 residues. With 3 bases removed from V and 5 bases from J, the gap between germline ends came to 17 bases. Germline V gives CDR1 SGHDT, CDR2 YYEEEE. The chain's CDR3 is CASSSERVGAETQYF. The CDR3 nucleotides are TGTGCCAGCAGCTCGGAGAGGGTGGGGGCTGAGACCCAGTACTTC.

This rearrangement joins TRBV25-1 to TRBJ2-5, with 8 bases aligning to TRBD2. Germline lookup yields CDR1 MGHDK and CDR2 SYGVNS. After removal of 7 bases from V and 5 bases from J, the junction contained 9 bases not matched to a gene. The CDR3 length is 14 residues. The CDR3 nucleotides are TGTGCCAGCACCTACCCCGGGGGGGCGGAGACCCAGTACTTC. Translating gives CASTYPGGAETQYF.

This clone has just a few counts. The chain is built from TRBV28 and TRBJ1-6; 7 nucleotides match TRBD1. V trimming: 6 bases; J trimming: 10 bases; junction bases outside the gene matches: 12. The length of the CDR3 is 15 residues. The germline gives CDR1 MDHEN, CDR2 SYDVKM. The CDR3 sequence: CASRSRQGQRSPLHF. The CDR3 DNA is TGTGCCAGCAGATCCAGACAGGGACAGCGCTCACCCCTCCACTTT.

The rearrangement joins TRBV6-6 to TRBJ2-3, with D perhaps TRBD1 or TRBD2 (7 bases each). The CDR3 length is 15 residues. CDR1 and CDR2 (germline): MNHNY, SVGAGI (reference sequence). V dropped 4 bases and J dropped 2 bases, with 13 bases sitting between them. The CDR3 spells CASSFRGGVTDTQYF. The CDR3 DNA follows: TGTGCCAGCAGTTTCAGGGGGGGGGTCACAGATACGCAGTATTTT.

The DNA for the CDR3 is TGTGCCAGCAGTCCACAGGGGGGCAATGAGCAGTTCTTC. It translates to CASSPQGGNEQFF. The J gene is TRBJ2-1, the V gene TRBV6-4; 8 bases align to TRBD1. Germline V lookup: CDR1 MRHNA, CDR2 SNTAGT. This CDR3 has 13 amino acids. Trimming removed 5 bases from V and 6 bases from J; junction bases left unmatched: 3.

The chain recombines TRBV11-3 with TRBJ2-7; either TRBD1 or TRBD2 may supply D (6 bases each). V was shortened by 1 base and J by 5 bases, with 15 bases between the two germline ends. In germline, CDR1 is SGHNT, CDR2 YENEEA. The CDR3 sequence is 15 residues long. CDR3 nucleotides: TGTGCCAGCAGCTTAGTTCCGGGGGCTTCCAACGAGCAGTACTTC. The encoded protein is CASSLVPGASNEQYF.

The chain carries TRBV27 and TRBJ1-1; 9 bases are shared with TRBD1. There are 15 residues in the CDR3. Germline V gives CDR1 MNHEY, CDR2 SMNVEV (reference sequence). V lost 4 bases, J lost 6 bases, and 9 bases stayed unmatched. In DNA, the CDR3 is TGTGCCAGCAGTTCCTACCGGGACAGGGAGGCTGAAGCTTTCTTT. The encoded protein is CASSSYRDREAEAFF.

V is TRBV2 and J is TRBJ2-1; D is perhaps TRBD2 (5 bases). Per the germline V gene, CDR1 is SNHLY and CDR2 is FYNNEI. The germline V and J ends were trimmed by 4 bases and 5 bases, with 12 bases remaining between them. The CDR3 is 14 residues long. The CDR3 sequence is CASSGRTYHNEQFF. The CDR3 DNA sequence: TGTGCCAGCAGTGGTAGGACTTACCACAATGAGCAGTTCTTC.

This chain uses TRBV19 with TRBJ2-5; the match to TRBD2 covers 12 bases. CDR1 LNHDA and CDR2 SQIVND come from the germline V gene (reference sequence). The trim removed 6 bases at V and 6 bases at J, leaving 5 bases unmatched. The CDR3 runs to 14 residues. CDR3 DNA: TGTGCCAGTAGGATGACTAGCGGGAGCAAGACCCAGTACTTC. This encodes CASRMTSGSKTQYF.

V is TRBV5-1 and J is TRBJ2-1, with D uncertain. CDR3 length equals 15 residues. Per the germline V gene, CDR1 is SGHRS and CDR2 is YFSETQ. V was shortened by 2 bases and J by 1 base, with 10 bases between the two germline ends. DNA of the CDR3: TGCGCCAGCAGCTTCGGCGGAGAGTCCTACAATGAGCAGTTCTTC. This encodes CASSFGGESYNEQFF.

The rearrangement joins TRBV12-3 or TRBV12-4 to TRBJ2-7, with D perhaps TRBD2 (5 bases). The V gene lost 10 bases and the J gene lost 0 bases, with 10 bases spanning the gap. There are 12 residues in the CDR3. CDR3 region: CATRGPSYEQYF. The CDR3 nucleotides read TGTGCCACCCGGGGTCCCTCCTACGAGCAGTACTTC.

J is TRBJ2-7 and V is TRBV5-8, with 8 bases identical to TRBD1. Germline V CDR1 and CDR2: SGHTS, YDEGEE. The trim removed 0 bases at V and 7 bases at J, leaving 3 bases unmatched. This CDR3 has 13 amino acids. CDR3 nucleotides: TGTGCCAGCAGCTTGGACAGGGGGTGGGAGCAGTACTTC. This gives the protein CASSLDRGWEQYF.

V gene TRBV18 combines with J gene TRBJ1-5; 7 positions agree with TRBD1. J was trimmed by 2 bases and V by 6 bases; bases with no gene match: 7. This CDR3 is built from 15 residues. Germline-derived CDR1 and CDR2 are KGHSH and LQKENI. The CDR3 coding sequence is TGTGCCAGCTCCCCCGGACAGGCTCGCAATCAGCCCCAGCATTTT. This codes for CASSPGQARNQPQHF.

The chain carries TRBV3-1 (or the pseudogene TRBV3-2) and TRBJ1-1; TRBD1 aligns across 7 bases. The junction had 0 bases not matched to a gene; V was cut back by 1 base and J by 1 base. The CDR3 is 14 residues long. Germline CDR1 and CDR2: LGHDT and YNNKEL (reference sequence). The chain's CDR3 is CASSQAGGNTEAFF. In DNA, the CDR3 is TGTGCCAGCAGCCAAGCAGGGGGGAACACTGAAGCTTTCTTT.